The following is a TCR beta chain sequence with its context. Its antigen is as yet unknown. The method was immunoSEQ multiplex PCR; TCRdb's version includes in-frame clones alone and lacks a portion of them. The data show some 120,000 clones, 90% to 95% seen once. The entry originates in a study of graft-versus-host responses after intestinal transplantation. Study summary: All recipients got anti-thymocyte globulin induction, then tacrolimus and steroids for three to four years. Overall study findings and caveats: Allograft graft-versus-host to host-versus-graft clonal ratios ran high in patients with graft-donor T cell macrochimerism.

The CDR3 is 16 amino acids. CDR1 MDHEN and CDR2 SYDVKM come from the germline V gene. Trimming pared 4 bases from V and 8 bases from J, leaving 21 bases between. This chain uses TRBV28 with TRBJ2-1; D possibly uses TRBD1 or TRBD2 (6 bases each). The sequenced sample was unstimulated CD8+ T cells sorted from spleen or lymph node cells, obtained before transplant. The origin of this receptor is a human donor who was the organ donor for an intestinal transplant. The CDR3 is CASSSSLRGLFDEQFF. DNA for the CDR3: TGTGCCAGCAGTTCCTCCCTCAGGGGACTCTTCGATGAGCAGTTCTTC.